This record looks at one T cell receptor beta chain sequence and its context. The antigen is not known. The V segment lost 4 bases and the J segment 7 bases; nucleotides outside the gene matches: 13. Germline V gene data show CDR1 as LNHDA and CDR2 as SQIVND (reference sequence). CDR3 size: 16 residues. This record comes from a study of breast tumors, draining lymph nodes, adjacent tissues. Breast cancer patients provided tissue from their axillary draining lymph nodes. Study-wide results and caveats: Tumor TCR diversity was below lymph nodes but above nontumor tissue. The data were judged consistent with most tumor T cells coming from lymph node and expanding in tumor. The lymph node origin of tumor T cells was framed as consistent with a hypothesis, not demonstrated.

From the multiplex PCR reads, TCRdb called clonotypes with MiXCR, one entry per CDR3 protein. Among about 300,000 distinct CDR3 sequences listed, more than 30% were seen once. This chain uses TRBV19 with TRBJ2-4, with TRBD1 matching 7 bases. The clonotype comes from a female donor with breast cancer. Some clones in this sample may be carry-over from other donors' samples. Sequenced sample: axillary lymph node tissue. The DNA of the CDR3 is TGTGCCAGTAGTAAAGGGGACAGTCTTAAGCGGAACATTCAGTACTTC. As protein: CASSKGDSLKRNIQYF.